A selection of T cell receptor beta chains follows, all from one sample in a study of blood T cell repertoires in COVID-19. Measured with immunoSEQ multiplex PCR; TCRdb has only the in-frame clones, and not every one. The sample lists about 94,000 clones; 80% to 90% were seen once. The material sequenced was peripheral blood. These receptor sequences come from a woman over 75 with acute or convalescent COVID-19. CDR3s include the opening cysteine and the closing phenylalanine or tryptophan. Not all rows give a size; the values are once, few, many and, for expanded clones, a class.

clone_size: NA
v_call: TRBV7-3
j_call: TRBJ2-3
cdr3_aa: CASSLVLAGDTQYF

clone_size: NA
v_call: TRBV30
j_call: TRBJ1-1
cdr3_aa: CAWSGVNTEAFF

clone_size: NA
v_call: TRBV7-9
j_call: TRBJ1-6
cdr3_aa: CASSPESSYNSPLHF

clone_size: NA
v_call: TRBV11-2
j_call: TRBJ2-2
cdr3_aa: CASSSITGTGELFF

clone_size: NA
v_call: TRBV4-2
j_call: TRBJ2-7
cdr3_aa: CASSHGDNPYEQYF

clone_size: NA
v_call: TRBV7-3
j_call: TRBJ2-1
cdr3_aa: CASSGRGSSYNEQFF

clone_size: NA
v_call: TRBV20-1
j_call: TRBJ2-7
cdr3_aa: CSAKRDYEQYF

clone_size: NA
v_call: TRBV5-4
j_call: TRBJ1-1
cdr3_aa: CASSRQVDMNTEAFF

clone_size: NA
v_call: TRBV19
j_call: TRBJ1-1
cdr3_aa: CASSKDRVWGTEAFF

clone_size: once
v_call: TRBV6-5
j_call: TRBJ2-5
cdr3_aa: CASSWDLETQYF

clone_size: NA
v_call: TRBV18
j_call: TRBJ2-1
cdr3_aa: CASSQQGEWYNEQFF

clone_size: NA
v_call: TRBV19
j_call: TRBJ1-1
cdr3_aa: CASSIDAGEAFF

clone_size: NA
v_call: TRBV18
j_call: TRBJ2-2
cdr3_aa: CASSPGGTDTGELFF

clone_size: NA
v_call: TRBV27
j_call: TRBJ2-5
cdr3_aa: CASRAPGQRQETQYF

clone_size: NA
v_call: TRBV3-1/TRBV3-2
j_call: TRBJ1-2
cdr3_aa: CASSQAGTGVFYGYTF

clone_size: NA
v_call: TRBV12-3/TRBV12-4
j_call: TRBJ1-1
cdr3_aa: CASSSGGNTEAFF

clone_size: few
v_call: TRBV11-3
j_call: TRBJ2-2
cdr3_aa: CASSLTSGPGELFF

clone_size: NA
v_call: TRBV11-2
j_call: TRBJ1-1
cdr3_aa: CASSLQGPGGRSEAFF

clone_size: NA
v_call: TRBV19
j_call: TRBJ2-7
cdr3_aa: CASSIGDRVGTYEQYF

clone_size: NA
v_call: TRBV14
j_call: TRBJ1-2
cdr3_aa: CASSLEPARSRGYTF

clone_size: NA
v_call: TRBV7-8
j_call: TRBJ2-5
cdr3_aa: CASSPHAGGETQYF

clone_size: NA
v_call: TRBV9
j_call: TRBJ1-1
cdr3_aa: CASSAGQRNTEAFF

clone_size: NA
v_call: TRBV7-2
j_call: TRBJ1-2
cdr3_aa: CASSSQGAIANYGYTF

clone_size: NA
v_call: TRBV30
j_call: TRBJ2-3
cdr3_aa: CAWSGGLATDTQYF

clone_size: NA
v_call: TRBV5-1
j_call: TRBJ1-4
cdr3_aa: CASSPRQGGIVEKLFF

clone_size: NA
v_call: TRBV5-1
j_call: TRBJ1-5
cdr3_aa: CASTDLGTPVNLNGNQPQHF

clone_size: NA
v_call: TRBV4-3
j_call: TRBJ2-1
cdr3_aa: CASSQDPRGGTYNEQFF

clone_size: NA
v_call: TRBV18
j_call: TRBJ1-1
cdr3_aa: CASSRQATNTEAFF

clone_size: NA
v_call: TRBV4-1
j_call: TRBJ2-3
cdr3_aa: CASSQVPGTSADTQYF

clone_size: NA
v_call: TRBV29-1
j_call: TRBJ2-2
cdr3_aa: CSVLGTYTGELFF

clone_size: NA
v_call: TRBV9
j_call: TRBJ1-3
cdr3_aa: CASSASPLGGNTIYF

clone_size: NA
v_call: TRBV5-4
j_call: TRBJ2-5
cdr3_aa: CASRPAGSGKETQYF

clone_size: few
v_call: TRBV5-1
j_call: TRBJ2-3
cdr3_aa: CASSLAGTDTQYF